This TCR beta chain appears in the sequencing data of a study of beta chain features in type 1 diabetes. The count of this clone is one. Since all of the isolated RNA was reverse transcribed, expressed TCRB transcripts were what got sequenced. The method was immunoSEQ multiplex PCR; TCRdb's version includes in-frame clones alone and lacks a portion of them. The table has some 270,000 clones, roughly 13% seen once; the top ten hold around 0.026%. This CDR3 contains 15 residues. V was clipped by 1 base and J by 2 bases, with 11 bases between them. CDR1 and CDR2 (germline): SGHAT, FQNNGV. Sequencing was carried out using naive CD4+ T cells from blood. The V gene is TRBV11-2, the J gene TRBJ1-1; D is ambiguous. This receptor was identified in a middle-aged woman in good health. For the CDR3, the DNA is TGTGCCAGCAGCTTAGGCAACCCTACTAACACTGAAGCTTTCTTT. Its protein is CASSLGNPTNTEAFF.